One T cell receptor (beta chain) is described in this entry. Its specificity is unknown. This sample stems from a study of T cell responses to AZD1222 COVID-19 vaccine. Some clones are missing from TCRdb's copy, which holds only in-frame ones; the method was immunoSEQ multiplex PCR. The profile shows around 140,000 clones, 85% to 95% of them singletons. Germline V gene lookup returns CDR1 MNHEY and CDR2 SVGAGI. Trimming removed 5 bases from V and 5 bases from J, with 15 bases in between. The CDR3 sequence is 15 residues long. Study-level points and caveats: There were repertoire samples only from the period after the peak T cell response. Spike-spanning, vaccine-associated CD4 TCRs were dominant at 160-218 and 743-854. The sample set comprised mostly white British donors with more females, and clonal diversity was possibly underestimated. Baseline serology detected seropositivity in only a handful of AZD1222 recipients.

This chain uses TRBV6-5 with TRBJ2-2; D is possibly TRBD2 (5 bases). The receptor's source is an adult in good health. The material was peripheral blood, obtained on day 0 of AZD1222 vaccination. DNA for the CDR3: TGTGCCAGCAGTCCCAGGAAGCGGCGTACCGGGGAGCTGTTTTTT. It codes for CASSPRKRRTGELFF.